The subject of this entry is one T cell receptor beta chain. The sample comes from a study of shared T cell receptors in the human thymus. Some clones are missing from TCRdb's copy, which holds only in-frame ones; the method was immunoSEQ multiplex PCR. The sample lists 450,000 to 650,000 clones; 75% to 85% were seen once. Germline CDR1 reads LGHNA; CDR2 reads YNFKEQ. This CDR3 has 19 amino acids. The V end lost 1 base, the J end lost 3 bases, and 25 bases lay between the germline ends. The same data also went into a second study, on human thymus T cells. That report adds: Those donating were healthy Finnish infants in corrective surgery for congenital heart defects. Resections obtained during corrective heart surgery supplied the thymus tissue. Thymic as well as blood repertoires seemed to favor certain V and J genes unevenly. Highly overlapping thymic repertoires among unrelated individuals were reported in related research.

The sample taken for sequencing was thymocytes. The chain combines TRBV4-2 with TRBJ2-7, with D possibly matching TRBD2 (7 bases). This receptor was obtained from a boy in the first two years of life with a congenital heart defect. The CDR3 reads CASSQGPRGEGMALYEQYF. The CDR3 coding sequence is TGTGCCAGCAGCCAAGGTCCGAGGGGGGAGGGGATGGCTCTCTACGAGCAGTACTTC.